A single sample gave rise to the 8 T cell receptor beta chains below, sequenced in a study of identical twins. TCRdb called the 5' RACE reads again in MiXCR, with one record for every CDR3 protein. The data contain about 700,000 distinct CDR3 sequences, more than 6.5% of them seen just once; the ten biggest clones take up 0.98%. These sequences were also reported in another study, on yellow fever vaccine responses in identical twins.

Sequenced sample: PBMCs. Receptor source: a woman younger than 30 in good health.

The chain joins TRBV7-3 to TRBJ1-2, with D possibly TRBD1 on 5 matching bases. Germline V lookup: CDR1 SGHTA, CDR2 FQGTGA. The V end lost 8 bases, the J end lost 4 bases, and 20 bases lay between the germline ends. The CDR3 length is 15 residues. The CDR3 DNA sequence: TGTGCCAGCGGGTTGGGGCCCTCCGTGGGCTATGGCTACACCTTC. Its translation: CASGLGPSVGYGYTF.

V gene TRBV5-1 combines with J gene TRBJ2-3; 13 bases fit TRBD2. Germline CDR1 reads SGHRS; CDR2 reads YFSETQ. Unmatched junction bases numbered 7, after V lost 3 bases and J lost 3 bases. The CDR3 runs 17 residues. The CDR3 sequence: CASSSRTSGGRTDTQYF. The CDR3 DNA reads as TGCGCCAGCAGCTCGAGGACTAGCGGGGGCCGTACAGATACGCAGTATTTT.

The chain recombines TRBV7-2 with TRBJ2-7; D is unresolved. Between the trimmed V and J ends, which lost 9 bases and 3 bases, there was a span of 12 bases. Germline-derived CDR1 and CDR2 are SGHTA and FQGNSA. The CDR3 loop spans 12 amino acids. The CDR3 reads CASTGPGYEQYF. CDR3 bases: TGTGCCAGTACGGGCCCAGGCTACGAGCAGTACTTC.

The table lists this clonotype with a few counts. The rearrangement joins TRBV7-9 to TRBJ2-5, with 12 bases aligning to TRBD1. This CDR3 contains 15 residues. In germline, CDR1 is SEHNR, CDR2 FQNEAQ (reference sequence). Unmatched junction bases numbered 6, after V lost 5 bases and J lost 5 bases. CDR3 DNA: TGTGCCAGCAGCCCTGGGACAGGGGGCTTGGAGACCCAGTACTTC. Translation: CASSPGTGGLETQYF.

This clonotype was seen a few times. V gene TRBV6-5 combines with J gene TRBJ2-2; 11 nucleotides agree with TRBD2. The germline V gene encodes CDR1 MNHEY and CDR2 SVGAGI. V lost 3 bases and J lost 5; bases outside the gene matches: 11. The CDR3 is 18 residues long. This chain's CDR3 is CASSYIAGGPGKTGELFF. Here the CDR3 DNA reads TGTGCCAGCAGTTATATAGCGGGGGGGCCCGGGAAAACCGGGGAGCTGTTTTTT.

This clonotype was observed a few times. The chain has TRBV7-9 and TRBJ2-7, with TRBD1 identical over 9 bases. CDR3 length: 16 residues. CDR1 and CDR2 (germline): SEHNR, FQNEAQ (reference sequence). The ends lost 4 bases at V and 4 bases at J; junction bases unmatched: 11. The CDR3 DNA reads TGTGCCAGCAGCTCCACAGGGGGCGCGGGCTTATACGAGCAGTACTTC. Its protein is CASSSTGGAGLYEQYF.

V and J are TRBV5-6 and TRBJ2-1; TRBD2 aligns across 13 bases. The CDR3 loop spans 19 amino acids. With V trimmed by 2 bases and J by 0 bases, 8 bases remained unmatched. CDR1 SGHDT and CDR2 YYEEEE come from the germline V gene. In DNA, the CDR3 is TGTGCCAGCAGCTTTCCGAGACTAGCGGGGGGAAGCTCCTACAATGAGCAGTTCTTC. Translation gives CASSFPRLAGGSSYNEQFF.

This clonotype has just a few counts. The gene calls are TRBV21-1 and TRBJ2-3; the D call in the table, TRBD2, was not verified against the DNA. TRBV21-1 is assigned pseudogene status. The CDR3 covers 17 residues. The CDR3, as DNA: TGTGCCAGCAGCAAAGAAGGAACTGGTCTCGGGACAGATACGCAGTATTTT. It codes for CASSKEGTGLGTDTQYF.